This T cell receptor beta chain stems from a study of Graves' ophthalmopathy and Graves' hyperthyroidism. General study findings and limits: The authors also found most expanded thyroid clonotypes above 0.001 frequency in blood.

As the template, RNA transcripts were used to amplify TCR beta CDR3 regions. Second-round multiplex PCR followed a first-round RT-PCR using HTBI primers. TCRdb re-analysed the multiplex PCR reads in MiXCR, keeping a single row per CDR3 protein. The data show about 1.1 million distinct CDR3 sequences, less than 45% seen once. Trimming removed 2 bases at V and 5 bases at J, with 24 bases between. The V gene's germline CDR1 is SEHNR and CDR2 FQNEAQ (reference sequence). The CDR3 length is 18 residues. This clonotype was observed many times. Its antigen remains unidentified. If patients had other autoimmune diseases, uncontrolled infections, pregnancy or lactation, they were excluded.

The sample taken for sequencing was peripheral blood or thyroid tissue (not recorded which). The chain employs TRBV7-9 and TRBJ1-2, with D perhaps TRBD1 (5 bases). This sequence originates from an adult man with Graves' hyperthyroidism. The CDR3 spells CASSLLIGSGPNLYGYTF. The CDR3 DNA reads TGTGCCAGCAGCTTACTTATAGGGTCAGGGCCAAACCTGTATGGCTACACCTTC.